These 10 T cell receptor beta chains were all obtained from the same sample, sequenced in a study of shared clonotypes between healthy human individuals. Clones were sequenced by immunoSEQ multiplex PCR, and TCRdb holds only the in-frame ones, with some missing. Of some 1 million clones in the sample, 65% to 80% were seen once. The sample was memory CD4+ T cells sorted from blood. As for subset: CD45RA-negative fraction. The receptors were sampled from a man between 18 and 35 years old in good health.

A single count supports this clone. The chain joins TRBV11-2 to TRBJ2-1; D not resolved. V lost 1 base to trimming and J lost 3 bases, with 13 bases between them. The CDR3 is 16 residues long. In germline, CDR1 is SGHAT, CDR2 FQNNGV. The CDR3 DNA follows: TGTGCCAGCAGCTTAGTCGGGCTGTCCTTCTACAATGAGCAGTTCTTC. Translated: CASSLVGLSFYNEQFF. Filled out from reference TRBV11-2 and TRBJ2-1, the complete variable domain reads EAGVAQSPRYKIIEKRQSVAFWCNPISGHATLYWYQQILGQGPKLLIQFQNNGVVDDSQLPKDRFSAERLKGVDSTLKIQPAKLEDSAVYLCASSLVGLSFYNEQFFGPGTRLTVL.

This clone was seen a few times. The chain links TRBV4-3 to TRBJ2-1, with D unclear. The V gene's germline CDR1 is LGHNA and CDR2 YSLEER. CDR3 length: 14 amino acids. V lost 0 bases to trimming and J lost 8 bases, with 11 bases between them. CDR3 loop: CASSQEYGGDEQFF. The DNA of the CDR3 is TGCGCCAGCAGCCAAGAGTACGGCGGCGATGAGCAGTTCTTC.

This chain joins TRBV6-5 and TRBJ1-1; no clear D. V gave up 4 bases and J gave up 7 bases, with 19 bases separating them. Germline CDR1 is MNHEY and CDR2 is SVGAGI. There are 15 residues in the CDR3. CDR3 DNA: TGTGCCAGCAGTTTCGTTGGGCCGGGTCGAAATGAAGCTTTCTTT. Translating it yields CASSFVGPGRNEAFF.

The V gene is TRBV9, the J gene TRBJ1-1, with D possibly TRBD1 on 6 matching bases. CDR1 is SGDLS and CDR2 is YYNGEE in the germline V gene. V was trimmed by 0 bases and J by 1 base, leaving 16 bases between them. The CDR3 consists of 17 residues. The CDR3 is CASSVVDAGVGNTEAFF. DNA of the CDR3: TGTGCCAGCAGCGTAGTAGACGCAGGGGTCGGGAACACTGAAGCTTTCTTT. Variable domain in full (rest from reference TRBV9 and TRBJ1-1): DSGVTQTPKHLITATGQRVTLRCSPRSGDLSVYWYQQSLDQGLQFLIQYYNGEERAKGNILERFSAQQFPDLHSELNLSSLELGDSALYFCASSVVDAGVGNTEAFFGQGTRLTVV.

V gene TRBV6-6 combines with J gene TRBJ1-2; 8 nucleotides align to TRBD1. CDR3 length: 15 residues. Unmatched junction bases numbered 11, after V lost 5 bases and J lost 6 bases. CDR1 MNHNY and CDR2 SVGAGI come from the germline V gene (reference sequence). CDR3 DNA sequence: TGTGCCAGCAGTCACCATACAGGGGGAAGCGATGGCTACACCTTC. It specifies CASSHHTGGSDGYTF.

For the CDR3, the DNA is TGTGCCAGCAGCTCTCTCCCAGCCACCTCCTCCTACAATGAGCAGTTCTTC. Residues: CASSSLPATSSYNEQFF. V is TRBV7-2 and J is TRBJ2-1; D gene uncertain. The CDR3 is 17 amino acids. Per germline, CDR1 SGHTA and CDR2 FQGNSA. Trimming cost V 4 bases and J 0 bases, with 16 bases left between them.

The V gene is TRBV7-8, the J gene TRBJ2-5; D call uncertain. V lost 5 bases and J lost 5, with 9 bases in between. This CDR3 is 12 amino acids long. Per germline, CDR1 SGHVS and CDR2 FQNEAQ. The DNA of the CDR3 is TGTGCCAGCAGCCCGTCCGGGGAGACCCAGTACTTC. It encodes CASSPSGETQYF.

The V call is TRBV10-3, the J call TRBJ2-7, with D uncertain. Germline CDR1 and CDR2: ENHRY and SYGVKD. This CDR3 contains 11 residues. The germline V and J ends were trimmed by 8 bases and 1 base, with 6 bases remaining between them. CDR3 nucleotides: TGTGCCATCCAAGAATCCTACGAGCAGTACTTC. Its protein is CAIQESYEQYF.

A few counts support this clone. V gene TRBV19 combines with J gene TRBJ2-3; D ambiguous. Per germline, CDR1 LNHDA and CDR2 SQIVND (reference sequence). Trimming left V 0 bases short and J 0 bases short, with 7 bases between. The CDR3 length is 15 residues. The CDR3: CASSIDHDSTDTQYF. The CDR3 DNA is TGTGCCAGTAGTATAGACCATGACAGCACAGATACGCAGTATTTT.

This clone was found a few times. The chain recombines TRBV6-1 with TRBJ2-7, with 7 positions matching TRBD1. The CDR3 totals 13 residues. The V segment lost 8 bases and the J segment 3 bases; nucleotides outside the gene matches: 7. Per germline, CDR1 MNHNS and CDR2 SASEGT. The CDR3 DNA follows: TGTGCCAGCGTAAAGGCAGGGGGCTACGAGCAGTACTTC. This gives the protein CASVKAGGYEQYF.